One and the same sample provided the 28 T cell receptor beta chains below, sequenced in a study of T cells in Graves' hyperthyroidism and ophthalmopathy. TCR beta CDR3 region amplification was performed from RNA transcripts. Primed by the HTBI set, a first-round RT-PCR was run on the TCR CDR3. From the multiplex PCR reads, TCRdb called clonotypes with MiXCR, one entry per CDR3 protein. Of some 370,000 distinct CDR3 sequences listed, about 15% are singletons. What was sequenced was blood. These receptors all stem from a young woman with Graves' hyperthyroidism that later progressed to Graves' ophthalmopathy.

The chain couples TRBV2 to TRBJ2-1; 8 bases align to TRBD1. In germline, CDR1 is SNHLY, CDR2 FYNNEI. J lost 8 bases, V lost 2 bases, and 8 bases had no gene match. This CDR3 contains 15 residues. The DNA for the CDR3 is TGTGCCAGCAGTGAAAGCGGGCCAGGGGGCGATGAGCAGTTCTTC. Protein product: CASSESGPGGDEQFF.

V gene TRBV6-1 combines with J gene TRBJ1-1, with unresolved D. The length of the CDR3 is 12 residues. The V gene lost 8 bases and the J gene lost 1 base, with 8 bases spanning the gap. In germline, CDR1 is MNHNS, CDR2 SASEGT. The DNA for the CDR3 is TGTGCCAGCGCCCTTTGGAACACTGAAGCTTTCTTT. This gives the protein CASALWNTEAFF.

This clonotype was seen ten or more times. The chain carries TRBV2 and TRBJ1-2; perhaps TRBD1 as D (6 bases). Trimming took off 6 bases at V and 5 bases at J, with 13 bases between the two ends. This CDR3 spans 13 amino acids. The germline V gene has CDR1 SNHLY and CDR2 FYNNEI. The CDR3 region is CASRAGVDYGYTF. The CDR3 nucleotides read TGTGCCAGCAGGGCAGGGGTCGATTATGGCTACACCTTC.

Points on this clonotype: At one end the junction does not follow the germline gene, possibly because of a read error. The rearrangement uses TRBV6-1 and TRBJ2-7; the match to TRBD1 covers 7 bases. The CDR3 sequence is 14 residues long. Germline V CDR1 and CDR2: MNHNS, SASEGT. CDR3 region: CAGRPRQGFNEQCF. The CDR3 DNA reads as TGTGCCGGCAGACCGAGACAGGGCTTCAACGAGCAGTGCTTC.

This clonotype came up many times. CDR3 in amino acids: CSAIPVNYYNEQFF. CDR3 bases: TGCAGTGCTATCCCCGTCAACTACTACAATGAGCAGTTCTTC. The V and J genes are TRBV20-1 and TRBJ2-1, with unresolved D. Trimming shortened V by 4 bases and J by 3 bases, and 13 bases separated the two germline ends. The CDR3 consists of 14 residues. Germline CDR1 reads DFQATT; CDR2 reads SNEGSKA (reference sequence).

Only a few counts were recorded for this clonotype. V usage is TRBV20-1 and J usage is TRBJ2-3, with D maybe TRBD1 (5 bases). V lost 2 bases and J 6 bases, leaving 21 bases between the germline ends. This CDR3 is built from 16 residues. Germline V lookup: CDR1 DFQATT, CDR2 SNEGSKA (reference sequence). CDR3 bases: TGCAGTGCTAGAAAGATTGACCCAAGGGGTTATGATACGCAGTATTTT. Amino acids: CSARKIDPRGYDTQYF.

This clonotype has just a few counts. This chain joins TRBV28 and TRBJ2-3; TRBD2 agrees at 10 bases. V trimming: 1 base; J trimming: 4 bases; junction bases outside the gene matches: 5. The CDR3 length is 16 residues. The germline V gene has CDR1 MDHEN and CDR2 SYDVKM. CDR3 bases: TGTGCCAGCAGTTTATTGGTAGCGGGGGGCCCAGATACGCAGTATTTT. Translated, it gives CASSLLVAGGPDTQYF. Full variable domain (outside the CDR3, taken from reference TRBV28 and TRBJ2-3): DVKVTQSSRYLVKRTGEKVFLECVQDMDHENMFWYRQDPGLGLRLIYFSYDVKMKEKGDIPEGYSVSREKKERFSLILESASTNQTSMYLCASSLLVAGGPDTQYFGPGTRLTVL.

This clonotype was detected ten times or more. The chain employs TRBV6-1 and TRBJ1-1, with a tentative D call TRBD1 (5 bases). Trimming pared 3 bases from V and 1 base from J, leaving 9 bases between. The CDR3 runs 14 residues. CDR1 and CDR2 (germline): MNHNS, SASEGT. The CDR3 protein is CASSDRGGNTEAFF. CDR3 sequence (DNA): TGTGCCAGCAGTGATAGGGGCGGGAACACTGAAGCTTTCTTT.

This clonotype was seen many times. V usage is TRBV27 and J usage is TRBJ2-2; D not certain. Germline lookup yields CDR1 MNHEY and CDR2 SMNVEV (reference sequence). Trimming left V 5 bases short and J 6 bases short, with 19 bases between. CDR3 length: 16 residues. CDR3 loop: CASSLLPLPSPGELFF. CDR3 bases: TGTGCCAGCAGTCTACTCCCTCTACCAAGTCCCGGGGAGCTGTTTTTT.

This clonotype was counted once. The J gene is TRBJ1-1, the V gene TRBV12-3 or TRBV12-4; D remains ambiguous. The CDR3 length is 13 residues. V lost 3 bases to trimming and J lost 4 bases, with 9 bases between them. The CDR3 sequence: CASSLWRRTEAFF. For the CDR3, the DNA is TGTGCCAGCAGTTTGTGGAGGCGCACTGAAGCTTTCTTT.

This clonotype was detected ten times or more. This rearrangement joins TRBV27 to TRBJ1-2, with 8 bases fitting TRBD1. Germline V gene lookup returns CDR1 MNHEY and CDR2 SMNVEV (reference sequence). The CDR3 runs to 13 residues. J gave up 8 bases and V 5 bases, and 7 bases lay outside the gene matches. The CDR3 region is CASSQGAAWGYTF. The CDR3 region has the DNA TGTGCCAGCAGTCAGGGGGCCGCTTGGGGCTACACCTTC.

The genes are TRBV11-3 and TRBJ2-2; D is ambiguous. V shed 1 base and J shed 6 bases, with 6 bases lying between them. Germline values: CDR1 SGHNT, CDR2 YENEEA. The CDR3 is made up of 13 amino acids. CDR3 in amino acids: CASSLGFPGELFF. The DNA of the CDR3 is TGTGCCAGCAGCTTAGGCTTTCCCGGGGAGCTGTTTTTT.

CDR3 coding DNA: TGCAGTGCAGAAGCGATTGGGGAGGCTACCTATAATTCACCCCTCCACTTT. This translates into CSAEAIGEATYNSPLHF. The genes are TRBV20-1 and TRBJ1-6; D not certain. V dropped 6 bases and J dropped 2 bases, with 20 bases sitting between them. Germline CDR1 DFQATT, CDR2 SNEGSKA (reference sequence). The CDR3 spans 17 residues.

Many counts were recorded for this clonotype. The chain couples TRBV24-1 to TRBJ2-5, with 9 bases matching TRBD1. Losses at the gene ends were 1 base for V and 5 bases for J; bases not matched to a gene: 7. CDR1 is KGHDR and CDR2 is SFDVKD in the germline V gene. The CDR3 consists of 16 residues. CDR3 sequence: CATSDFGTGLAETQYF. The CDR3 DNA sequence: TGTGCCACCAGTGATTTCGGGACAGGGTTGGCGGAGACCCAGTACTTC.

The chain links TRBV2 to TRBJ2-5, with 7 bases aligning to TRBD1. This CDR3 region has 14 residues. Germline CDR1 is SNHLY and CDR2 is FYNNEI. V lost 7 bases to trimming and J lost 4 bases; unmatched junction nucleotides: 9. CDR3 DNA sequence: TGTGCCAGCAAGCTACAGGGGCCGGGAGAGACCCAGTACTTC. Its protein product is CASKLQGPGETQYF. Filled out from reference TRBV2 and TRBJ2-5, the complete variable domain reads EPEVTQTPSHQVTQMGQEVILRCVPISNHLYFYWYRQILGQKVEFLVSFYNNEISEKSEIFDDQFSVERPDGSNFTLKIRSTKLEDSAMYFCASKLQGPGETQYFGPGTRLLVL.

This clonotype turned up a few times. The genes are TRBV30 and TRBJ2-4; D ambiguous. Deletions cut 2 bases from V and 7 bases from J, with 12 bases between. Germline lookup yields CDR1 GTSNPN and CDR2 SVGIG (reference sequence). The CDR3 runs 13 residues. CDR3 bases: TGTGCCTGGAGTAGGGTTTCGATGAACATTCAGTACTTC. Amino acids: CAWSRVSMNIQYF.

This clonotype has ten or more counts. The chain links TRBV18 to TRBJ2-3; 8 bases match TRBD2. The germline CDR1 and CDR2 sequences are KGHSH and LQKENI. CDR3 length equals 15 residues. V shed 2 bases and J 4 bases; nucleotides not matched to a gene: 5. DNA for the CDR3: TGTGCCAGCTCACCAGCAGCGGGAGAAGCAGATACGCAGTATTTT. This sequence encodes CASSPAAGEADTQYF.

This clonotype was seen at least ten times. The chain employs TRBV2 and TRBJ1-1; weak D call: TRBD1 (6 bases). The CDR3 is 13 amino acids. Germline-derived CDR1 and CDR2 are SNHLY and FYNNEI. The V gene lost 6 bases and the J gene lost 6 bases, with 14 bases spanning the gap. The CDR3 coding sequence is TGTGCCAGCAGACTACTGGAGGGGGCTGAAGCTTTCTTT. It specifies CASRLLEGAEAFF.

This clonotype showed up just a few times. The V gene is TRBV7-9, the J gene TRBJ1-5; D remains unclear. The CDR3 consists of 12 residues. Germline V gives CDR1 SEHNR, CDR2 FQNEAQ (reference sequence). V lost 2 bases and J lost 6, with 5 bases in between. CDR3 bases: TGTGCCAGCAGCTTACCTTCTCAGCCCCAGCATTTT. Translated, it gives CASSLPSQPQHF.

This clonotype was detected ten times or more. The chain joins TRBV6-1 to TRBJ1-2, with D uncertain. The germline gives CDR1 MNHNS, CDR2 SASEGT. The CDR3 loop spans 13 amino acids. V was cut by 3 bases and J by 2 bases, with 7 bases left in between. For the CDR3, the DNA is TGTGCCAGCAGTGAGTCCGGGAACTATGGCTACACCTTC. This encodes CASSESGNYGYTF.

This clonotype was seen a handful of times. This rearrangement joins TRBV27 to TRBJ2-2; D may match TRBD1 or TRBD2 (7 bases each). Trimming pared 3 bases from V and 1 base from J, leaving 9 bases between. Germline CDR1 is MNHEY and CDR2 is SMNVEV (reference sequence). This CDR3 spans 15 amino acids. This CDR3 is CASSFRGGNTGELFF. The DNA for the CDR3 is TGTGCCAGCAGTTTCAGGGGGGGGAACACCGGGGAGCTGTTTTTT.

In its sample, this clonotype was seen many times. The CDR3 sequence: CASSPLAGEYNEQFF. Here the CDR3 DNA reads TGTGCCAGCAGCCCCCTAGCGGGGGAATACAATGAGCAGTTCTTC. The chain combines TRBV11-1 with TRBJ2-1, with 10 bases that match TRBD2. Germline V CDR1 and CDR2: SGHAT, FQDESV (reference sequence). Germline trimming cut 5 bases from V and 4 bases from J; bases unmatched to any gene: 5. The CDR3 is 15 amino acids.

Many counts were recorded for this clonotype. V gene TRBV27 combines with J gene TRBJ2-2, with D possibly matching TRBD1 (6 bases). The CDR3 has 14 amino acids. Germline CDR1 is MNHEY and CDR2 is SMNVEV (reference sequence). Trimming removed 6 bases at V and 5 bases at J, with 13 bases between. The CDR3: CASSTGTTTGELFF. CDR3 coding DNA: TGTGCCAGCAGCACCGGGACAACTACCGGGGAGCTGTTTTTT.

This clonotype has a count of ten or more. The chain combines TRBV18 with TRBJ2-5; D is ambiguous. V lost 4 bases, J lost 2 bases, and 17 bases lay in between. The CDR3 totals 16 residues. The germline V gene encodes CDR1 KGHSH and CDR2 LQKENI. The DNA of the CDR3 is TGTGCCAGCTCACATTTGGACGGCCCTTTTCAAGAGACCCAGTACTTC. Protein: CASSHLDGPFQETQYF.

This clonotype was detected many times. This chain connects TRBV20-1 to TRBJ2-3, with D perhaps TRBD2 (5 bases). V gave up 3 bases and J gave up 2 bases, with 21 bases separating them. The CDR3 loop spans 17 amino acids. The germline gives CDR1 DFQATT, CDR2 SNEGSKA (reference sequence). The CDR3 is CSARAGRYGSITDTQYF. CDR3 sequence (DNA): TGCAGTGCTAGGGCGGGTCGTTACGGGTCGATCACAGATACGCAGTATTTT.

This clonotype was counted at least ten times. This rearrangement joins TRBV19 to TRBJ1-2, with 8 nucleotides matching TRBD1. The ends lost 5 bases at V and 4 bases at J; junction bases unmatched: 6. Germline lookup yields CDR1 LNHDA and CDR2 SQIVND (reference sequence). The CDR3 spans 14 residues. The CDR3 region is CASSDRDRSYGYTF. Written as DNA, the CDR3 is TGTGCCAGTAGTGACCGGGACAGGAGCTATGGCTACACCTTC.

This clonotype was observed many times. This chain uses TRBV30 with TRBJ1-2; D remains unclear. Germline V lookup: CDR1 GTSNPN, CDR2 SVGIG (reference sequence). The V end was cut by 8 bases, the J end by 4 bases, with 8 bases between. The length of the CDR3 is 10 residues. The CDR3 DNA reads as TGTGCCCTCTATCGCTATGGCTACACCTTC. Its protein is CALYRYGYTF.

In its sample, this clonotype was seen a few times. The chain links TRBV19 to TRBJ1-2; 11 bases match TRBD1. The V gene's germline CDR1 is LNHDA and CDR2 SQIVND (reference sequence). This CDR3 has 15 amino acids. The ends lost 4 bases at V and 8 bases at J; junction bases unmatched: 9. CDR3 sequence (DNA): TGTGCCAGTAGTAAAACCGGGACAGGGGGTAAAGGCTACACCTTC. Translating gives CASSKTGTGGKGYTF.